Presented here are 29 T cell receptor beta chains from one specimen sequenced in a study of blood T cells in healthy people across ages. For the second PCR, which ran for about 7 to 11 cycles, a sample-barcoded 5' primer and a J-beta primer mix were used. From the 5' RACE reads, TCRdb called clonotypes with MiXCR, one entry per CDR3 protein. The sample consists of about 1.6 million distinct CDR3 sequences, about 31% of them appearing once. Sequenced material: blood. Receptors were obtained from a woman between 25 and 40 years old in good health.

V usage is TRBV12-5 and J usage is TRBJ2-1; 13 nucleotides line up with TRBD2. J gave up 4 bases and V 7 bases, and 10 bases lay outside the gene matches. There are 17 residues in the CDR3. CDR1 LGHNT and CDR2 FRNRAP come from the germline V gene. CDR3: CASAFVGGLAGYNEQFF. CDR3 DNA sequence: TGTGCTAGTGCCTTTGTGGGGGGACTAGCGGGATACAATGAGCAGTTCTTC.

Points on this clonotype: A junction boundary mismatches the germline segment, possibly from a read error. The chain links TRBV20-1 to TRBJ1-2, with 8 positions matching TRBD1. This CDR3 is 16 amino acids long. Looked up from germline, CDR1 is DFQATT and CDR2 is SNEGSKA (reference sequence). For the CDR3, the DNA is TGCGGTGCTAGAGCGCGGGGACAGGCTTCTAACTATGGCTACACCTTC. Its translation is CGARARGQASNYGYTF.

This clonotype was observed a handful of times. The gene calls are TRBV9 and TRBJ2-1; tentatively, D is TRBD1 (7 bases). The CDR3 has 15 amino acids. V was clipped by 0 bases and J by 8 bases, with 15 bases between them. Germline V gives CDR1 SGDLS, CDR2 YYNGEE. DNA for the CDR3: TGTGCCAGCAGCGTAGGAACAGGGGAGGTCTATGAGCAGTTCTTC. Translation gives CASSVGTGEVYEQFF.

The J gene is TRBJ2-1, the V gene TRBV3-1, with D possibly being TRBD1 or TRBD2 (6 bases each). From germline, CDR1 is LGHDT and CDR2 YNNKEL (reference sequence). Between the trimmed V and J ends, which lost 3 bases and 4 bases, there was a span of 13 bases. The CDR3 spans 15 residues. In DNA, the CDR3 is TGTGCCAGCAGCCACAGTAGGGGGAGGTACAATGAGCAGTTCTTC. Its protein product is CASSHSRGRYNEQFF.

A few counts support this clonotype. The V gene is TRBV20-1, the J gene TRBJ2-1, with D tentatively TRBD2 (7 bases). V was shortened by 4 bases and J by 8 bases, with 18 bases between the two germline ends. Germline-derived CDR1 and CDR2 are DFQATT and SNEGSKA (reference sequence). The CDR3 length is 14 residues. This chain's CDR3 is CSAMGGQGGDEQFF. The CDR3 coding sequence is TGCAGTGCTATGGGGGGGCAGGGTGGCGATGAGCAGTTCTTC.

As DNA, the CDR3 is TGTGCCAGCAGCCCAACAACCGGGGGGGTCGAATCACCCCTCCACTTT. Its protein is CASSPTTGGVESPLHF. The V call is TRBV7-8, the J call TRBJ1-6; weak D call: TRBD1 (5 bases). Germline-derived CDR1 and CDR2 are SGHVS and FQNEAQ. The CDR3 has 16 residues. V dropped 5 bases and J dropped 10 bases, with 21 bases sitting between them.

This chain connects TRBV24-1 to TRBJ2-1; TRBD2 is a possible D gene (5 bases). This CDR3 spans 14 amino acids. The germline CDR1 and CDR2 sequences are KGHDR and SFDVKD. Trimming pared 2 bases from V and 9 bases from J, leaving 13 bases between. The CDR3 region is CATSDSRGGSEQFF. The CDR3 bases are TGTGCCACCAGTGATTCCCGGGGTGGTAGTGAGCAGTTCTTC.

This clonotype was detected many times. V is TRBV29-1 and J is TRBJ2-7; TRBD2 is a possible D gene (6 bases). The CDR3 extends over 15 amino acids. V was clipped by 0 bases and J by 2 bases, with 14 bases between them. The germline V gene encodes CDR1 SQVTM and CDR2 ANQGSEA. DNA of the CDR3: TGCAGCGTTGAAGATCGATGGAGGGTTACCTACGAGCAGTACTTC. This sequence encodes CSVEDRWRVTYEQYF.

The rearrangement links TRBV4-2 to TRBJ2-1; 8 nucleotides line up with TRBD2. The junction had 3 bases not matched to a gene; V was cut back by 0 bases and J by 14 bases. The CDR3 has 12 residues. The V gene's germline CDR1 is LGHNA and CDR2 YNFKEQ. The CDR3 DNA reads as TGTGCCAGCAGCCAAGACGGGCGGGAGGAGTTCTTC. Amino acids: CASSQDGREEFF.

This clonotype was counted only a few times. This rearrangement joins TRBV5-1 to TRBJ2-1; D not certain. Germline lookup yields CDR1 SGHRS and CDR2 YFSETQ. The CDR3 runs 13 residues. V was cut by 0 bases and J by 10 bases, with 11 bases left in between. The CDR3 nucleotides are TGCGCCAGCAGCTTGGTCCCGCCAGACGAGCAGTTCTTC. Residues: CASSLVPPDEQFF.

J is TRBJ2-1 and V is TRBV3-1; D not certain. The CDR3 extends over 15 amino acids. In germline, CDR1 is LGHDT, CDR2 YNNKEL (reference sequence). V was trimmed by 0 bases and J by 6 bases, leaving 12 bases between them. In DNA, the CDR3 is TGTGCCAGCAGCCAAGATTACGTGAGCACCAATGAGCAGTTCTTC. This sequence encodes CASSQDYVSTNEQFF.

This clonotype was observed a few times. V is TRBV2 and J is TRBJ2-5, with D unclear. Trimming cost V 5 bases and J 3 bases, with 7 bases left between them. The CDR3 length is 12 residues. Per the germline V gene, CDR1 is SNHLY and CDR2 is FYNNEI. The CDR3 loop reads CASSYTEETQYF. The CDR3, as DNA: TGTGCCAGCAGTTACACGGAAGAGACCCAGTACTTC.

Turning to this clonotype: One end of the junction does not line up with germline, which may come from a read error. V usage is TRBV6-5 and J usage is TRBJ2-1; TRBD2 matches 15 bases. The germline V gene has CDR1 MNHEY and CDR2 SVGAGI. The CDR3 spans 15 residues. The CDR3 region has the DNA TGTGCCTGCAGAATAGGACTAGCGGGAGGGAATGAGCAGTTCTTC. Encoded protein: CACRIGLAGGNEQFF.

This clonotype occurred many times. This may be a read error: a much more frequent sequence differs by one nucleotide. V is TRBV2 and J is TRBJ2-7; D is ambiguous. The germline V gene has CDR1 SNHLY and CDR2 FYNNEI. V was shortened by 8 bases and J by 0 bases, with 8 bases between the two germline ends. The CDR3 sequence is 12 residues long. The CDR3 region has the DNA TGTGCCAGCGGCTTGAGCTCCTACGAGCAGTACTTC. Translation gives CASGLSSYEQYF.

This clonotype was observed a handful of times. CDR3 sequence reads: CASQDRALDEQYF. The CDR3, as DNA: TGTGCCAGCCAAGACAGGGCCCTCGACGAGCAGTACTTC. The chain combines TRBV7-2 with TRBJ2-7; 7 bases are shared with TRBD1. With V trimmed by 8 bases and J by 5 bases, 9 bases remained unmatched. The CDR3 has 13 amino acids. The germline gives CDR1 SGHTA, CDR2 FQGNSA.

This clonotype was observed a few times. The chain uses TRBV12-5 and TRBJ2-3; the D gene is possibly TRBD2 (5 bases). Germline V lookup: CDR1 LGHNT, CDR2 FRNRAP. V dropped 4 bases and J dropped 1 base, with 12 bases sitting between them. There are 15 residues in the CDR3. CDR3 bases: TGTGCTAGTGGTTCGGGCACTAGAGGCACAGATACGCAGTATTTT. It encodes CASGSGTRGTDTQYF.

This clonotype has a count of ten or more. The CDR3 DNA is TGTGCCATCATGCGGGACCCGTCCTACGAGCAGTACTTC. It translates to CAIMRDPSYEQYF. The chain uses TRBV10-3 and TRBJ2-7, with a weak D call TRBD2 (6 bases). Germline V gene sequence: CDR1 ENHRY, CDR2 SYGVKD. V lost 7 bases to trimming and J lost 1 base, with 11 bases between them. The CDR3 contains 13 residues.

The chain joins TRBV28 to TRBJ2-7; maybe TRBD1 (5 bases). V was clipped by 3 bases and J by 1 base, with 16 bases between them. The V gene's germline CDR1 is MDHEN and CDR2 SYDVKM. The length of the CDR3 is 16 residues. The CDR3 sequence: CASSFAGWFRSYEQYF. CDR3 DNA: TGTGCCAGCAGTTTTGCAGGGTGGTTTCGATCCTACGAGCAGTACTTC.

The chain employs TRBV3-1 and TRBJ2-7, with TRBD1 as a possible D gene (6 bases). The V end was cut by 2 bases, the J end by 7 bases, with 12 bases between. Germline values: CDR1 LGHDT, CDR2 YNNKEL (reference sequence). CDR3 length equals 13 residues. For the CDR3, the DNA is TGTGCCAGCAGCCAACTCGACAGGTCAGAGCAGTACTTC. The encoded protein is CASSQLDRSEQYF.

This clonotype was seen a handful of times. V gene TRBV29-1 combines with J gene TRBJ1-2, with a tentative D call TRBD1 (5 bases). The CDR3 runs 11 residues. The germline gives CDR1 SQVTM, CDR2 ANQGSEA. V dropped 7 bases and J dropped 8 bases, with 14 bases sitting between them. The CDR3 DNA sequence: TGCAGCGGGCGGACCCCAGGGGGCTACACCTTC. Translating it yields CSGRTPGGYTF.

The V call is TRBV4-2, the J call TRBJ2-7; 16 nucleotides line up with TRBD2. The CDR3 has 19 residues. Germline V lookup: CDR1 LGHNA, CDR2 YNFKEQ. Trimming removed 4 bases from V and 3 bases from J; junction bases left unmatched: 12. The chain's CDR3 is CASSPYGGLAGGFGYEQYF. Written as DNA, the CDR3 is TGTGCCAGCAGCCCCTATGGGGGACTAGCGGGAGGGTTCGGCTACGAGCAGTACTTC.

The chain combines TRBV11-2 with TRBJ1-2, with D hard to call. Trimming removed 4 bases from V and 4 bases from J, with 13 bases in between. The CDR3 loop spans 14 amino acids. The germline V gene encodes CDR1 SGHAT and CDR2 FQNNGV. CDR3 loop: CASSSKSTSYGYTF. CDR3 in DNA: TGTGCCAGCAGCTCGAAGAGTACTAGCTATGGCTACACCTTC.

The CDR3 protein is CASSQGALAETSYNEQFF. The CDR3 DNA reads TGTGCCAGCAGCCAAGGGGCCCTAGCGGAGACCTCCTACAATGAGCAGTTCTTC. The V and J genes are TRBV3-1 and TRBJ2-1, with 7 nucleotides matching TRBD2. Germline V gene lookup returns CDR1 LGHDT and CDR2 YNNKEL (reference sequence). The J segment lost 0 bases and the V segment lost 1 base, leaving 9 bases of the junction unmatched. The CDR3 contains 18 residues.

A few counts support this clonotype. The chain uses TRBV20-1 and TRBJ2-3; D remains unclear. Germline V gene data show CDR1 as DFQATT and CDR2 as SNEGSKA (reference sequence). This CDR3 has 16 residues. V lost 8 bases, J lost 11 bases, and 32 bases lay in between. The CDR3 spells CSHVSRQTGIPLRQYF. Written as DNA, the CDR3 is TGCAGTCATGTTTCGAGGCAGACTGGGATCCCGTTAAGGCAGTATTTT.

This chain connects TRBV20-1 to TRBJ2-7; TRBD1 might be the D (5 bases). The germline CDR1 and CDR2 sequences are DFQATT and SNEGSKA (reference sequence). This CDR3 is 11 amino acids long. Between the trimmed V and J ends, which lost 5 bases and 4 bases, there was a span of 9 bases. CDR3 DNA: TGCAGTGCTCAACAGGAATACGAGCAGTACTTC. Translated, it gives CSAQQEYEQYF.

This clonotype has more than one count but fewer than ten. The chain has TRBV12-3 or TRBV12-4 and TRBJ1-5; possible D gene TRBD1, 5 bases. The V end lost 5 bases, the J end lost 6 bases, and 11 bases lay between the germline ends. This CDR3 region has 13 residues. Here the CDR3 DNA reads TGTGCCAGCAGTACGACAGTCCGTCAGCCCCAGCATTTT. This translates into CASSTTVRQPQHF.

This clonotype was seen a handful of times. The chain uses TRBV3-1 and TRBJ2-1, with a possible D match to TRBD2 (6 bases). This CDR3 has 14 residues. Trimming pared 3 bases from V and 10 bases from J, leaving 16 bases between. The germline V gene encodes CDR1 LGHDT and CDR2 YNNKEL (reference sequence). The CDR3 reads CASSHLTSTGEQFF. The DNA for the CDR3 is TGTGCCAGCAGCCACCTCACTAGCACTGGGGAGCAGTTCTTC.

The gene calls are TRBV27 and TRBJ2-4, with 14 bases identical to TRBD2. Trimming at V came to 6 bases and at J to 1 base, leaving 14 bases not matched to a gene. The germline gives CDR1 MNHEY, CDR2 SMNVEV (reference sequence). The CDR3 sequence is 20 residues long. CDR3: CASSLTPGLAGVGAKNIQYF. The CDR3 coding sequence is TGTGCCAGCAGCCTCACACCGGGACTAGCGGGAGTTGGGGCCAAAAACATTCAGTACTTC.

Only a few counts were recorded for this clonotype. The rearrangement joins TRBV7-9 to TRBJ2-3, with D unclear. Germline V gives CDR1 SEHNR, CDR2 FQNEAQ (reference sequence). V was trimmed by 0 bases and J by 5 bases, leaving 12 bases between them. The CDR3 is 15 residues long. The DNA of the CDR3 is TGTGCCAGCAGCTTAGCCGGTAGAGTGGAAGATACGCAGTATTTT. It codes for CASSLAGRVEDTQYF.